These 31 T cell receptor beta chains share one sample of origin, sequenced in a study of T cell responses to AZD1222 COVID-19 vaccine. Only in-frame clones appear in the TCRdb table, and some are missing; sequencing was by immunoSEQ multiplex PCR. There are 120,000 to 150,000 clones in the sample; more than 85% occur only once, and 1.5% to 2% lies in the top ten. This specimen was peripheral blood, taken on day 0 of AZD1222 vaccination. The receptors were sampled from an adult in good health.

This clone showed up just once. The chain uses TRBV5-4 and TRBJ2-2; D gene uncertain. V was trimmed by 0 bases and J by 8 bases, leaving 2 bases between them. Germline CDR1 reads SGHNT; CDR2 reads YYREEE (reference sequence). The CDR3 loop spans 11 amino acids. The CDR3 bases are TGTGCCAGCAGCTTGGAGGGGGAGCTGTTTTTT. It encodes CASSLEGELFF.

The gene calls are TRBV7-9 and TRBJ2-1; 8 bases agree with TRBD2. This CDR3 region has 17 residues. The germline gives CDR1 SEHNR, CDR2 FQNEAQ (reference sequence). The V and J ends lost 2 bases and 4 bases, in that order; junction bases with no gene match: 10. As DNA, the CDR3 is TGTGCCAGCAGCTTAAATCAGTTTCGGGAGGGATACAATGAGCAGTTCTTC. It translates to CASSLNQFREGYNEQFF.

The chain recombines TRBV27 with TRBJ2-1; the D call may be TRBD1 or TRBD2 (5 bases each). CDR1 MNHEY and CDR2 SMNVEV come from the germline V gene (reference sequence). The V end lost 2 bases, the J end lost 4 bases, and 12 bases lay between the germline ends. CDR3 size: 15 residues. CDR3 sequence: CASSLTGAIYNEQFF. The CDR3 DNA reads as TGTGCCAGCAGTTTAACCGGGGCAATATACAATGAGCAGTTCTTC.

The rearrangement uses TRBV27 and TRBJ2-7; no firm D call. This CDR3 contains 15 residues. V was pared by 5 bases and J by 0 bases, with 14 bases between. Germline V gives CDR1 MNHEY, CDR2 SMNVEV (reference sequence). The CDR3 DNA sequence: TGTGCCAGCAGTCCCCTCTCCCCGAGCTCCTACGAGCAGTACTTC. This codes for CASSPLSPSSYEQYF.

The rearrangement joins TRBV11-2 to TRBJ2-7; no definite D call. The CDR3 sequence is 14 residues long. Germline CDR1 SGHAT, CDR2 FQNNGV. Between the trimmed V and J ends, which lost 5 bases and 0 bases, there was a span of 11 bases. In DNA, the CDR3 is TGTGCCAGCAGCGCCCGGCAAGACTCCTACGAGCAGTACTTC. Protein product: CASSARQDSYEQYF.

The chain couples TRBV18 to TRBJ2-7; D is possibly TRBD2 (6 bases). CDR3 length: 13 residues. Germline V lookup: CDR1 KGHSH, CDR2 LQKENI. The germline V and J ends were trimmed by 4 bases and 4 bases, with 11 bases remaining between them. CDR3 in DNA: TGTGCCAGCTCACGGGCGGGACGATACGAGCAGTACTTC. This translates into CASSRAGRYEQYF.

This clone was seen just once. The chain is built from TRBV5-4 and TRBJ1-1; the D gene is possibly TRBD1 (5 bases). Germline values: CDR1 SGHNT, CDR2 YYREEE (reference sequence). The CDR3 has 12 amino acids. The ends were cut back, 6 bases at V and 3 bases at J, with 9 bases in the middle. As DNA, the CDR3 is TGTGCCAGCATCTCGGGGGACACTGAAGCTTTCTTT. Amino acid sequence: CASISGDTEAFF.

This chain links TRBV7-8 with TRBJ2-7; TRBD1 might be the D (6 bases). The CDR3 spans 13 residues. Trimming shortened V by 5 bases and J by 5 bases, and 13 bases separated the two germline ends. Per the germline V gene, CDR1 is SGHVS and CDR2 is FQNEAQ. The CDR3 sequence is CASSPRTVNEQYF. The DNA of the CDR3 is TGTGCCAGCAGCCCTCGGACAGTAAACGAGCAGTACTTC.

The chain couples TRBV30 to TRBJ1-1; D not certain. The CDR3 has 12 amino acids. Trimming took 3 bases from V and 10 from J, leaving 15 bases between them. Germline V gene sequence: CDR1 GTSNPN, CDR2 SVGIG (reference sequence). The CDR3 protein is CAWSPGIPAAFF. The DNA for the CDR3 is TGTGCCTGGAGCCCCGGGATCCCCGCAGCTTTCTTT.

V usage is TRBV7-9 and J usage is TRBJ2-1; 8 bases are shared with TRBD2. The CDR3 is 16 amino acids. Per the germline V gene, CDR1 is SEHNR and CDR2 is FQNEAQ (reference sequence). Trimming cost V 4 bases and J 3 bases; bases outside gene matches: 8. The CDR3 protein is CASSSISGKDYNEQFF. The CDR3 DNA is TGTGCCAGCAGCTCAATTAGCGGGAAGGACTACAATGAGCAGTTCTTC.

This chain joins TRBV5-4 and TRBJ1-1; 7 bases agree with TRBD1. This CDR3 spans 14 amino acids. V was pared by 4 bases and J by 1 base, with 4 bases of the junction left unmatched. CDR1 and CDR2 (germline): SGHNT, YYREEE (reference sequence). The CDR3 nucleotides are TGTGCCAGCAGCACGGGACAGCCGAACACTGAAGCTTTCTTT. Its protein product is CASSTGQPNTEAFF.

This chain joins TRBV28 and TRBJ1-2; D not certain. With 6 bases removed from V and 4 bases from J, the gap between germline ends came to 9 bases. Germline assignment: CDR1 MDHEN and CDR2 SYDVKM. The CDR3 sequence is 12 residues long. In DNA, the CDR3 is TGTGCCAGCAGCCGGGTGGGCTATGGCTACACCTTC. This codes for CASSRVGYGYTF.

The chain carries TRBV5-6 and TRBJ1-1; D gene ambiguous. The CDR3 consists of 16 residues. V lost 8 bases to trimming and J lost 1 base, with 21 bases between them. Germline V gene data show CDR1 as SGHDT and CDR2 as YYEEEE. The CDR3 sequence: CASSLDRATSNTEAFF. The CDR3 region has the DNA TGTGCCAGTAGCCTCGATCGGGCCACCTCGAACACTGAAGCTTTCTTT.

The chain couples TRBV5-1 to TRBJ2-5; weak D call: TRBD1 (6 bases). Germline V lookup: CDR1 SGHRS, CDR2 YFSETQ. CDR3 length equals 15 residues. Trimming pared 4 bases from V and 0 bases from J, leaving 13 bases between. The CDR3 DNA reads as TGCGCCAGCAGCCTGGGGACAACAAACCAAGAGACCCAGTACTTC. Translating gives CASSLGTTNQETQYF. Drawing the rest from reference TRBV5-1 and TRBJ2-5, the complete variable domain is KAGVTQTPRYLIKTRGQQVTLSCSPISGHRSVSWYQQTPGQGLQFLFEYFSETQRNKGNFPGRFSGRQFSNSRSEMNVSTLELGDSALYLCASSLGTTNQETQYFGPGTRLLVL.

This chain uses TRBV7-6 with TRBJ2-1, with 9 bases identical to TRBD2. Trimming took 4 bases from V and 10 from J; bases not matched to a gene: 8. Germline V CDR1 and CDR2: SGHVS, FNYEAQ. The CDR3 spans 14 residues. The CDR3 loop is CASSSSGGPYEQFF. Written as DNA, the CDR3 is TGTGCCAGCAGCTCCAGCGGGGGGCCCTACGAGCAGTTCTTC.

J is TRBJ1-2 and V is TRBV15, with D unresolved. This CDR3 contains 13 residues. Germline V CDR1 and CDR2: LNHNV, YYDKDF (reference sequence). Trimming took 1 base from V and 7 from J, leaving 10 bases between them. The CDR3 protein is CATSRARRGGYTF. The DNA of the CDR3 is TGTGCCACCAGCAGAGCCCGAAGAGGTGGCTACACCTTC.

The V gene is TRBV19, the J gene TRBJ1-1; D gene uncertain. The CDR3 runs to 14 residues. The V and J ends lost 3 bases and 0 bases respectively, with 8 bases between them. Germline values: CDR1 LNHDA, CDR2 SQIVND (reference sequence). This CDR3 is CASSIGPLNTEAFF. CDR3 sequence (DNA): TGTGCCAGTAGTATCGGACCCCTGAACACTGAAGCTTTCTTT. The variable domain in full, with the rest retrieved from reference TRBV19 and TRBJ1-1, is DGGITQSPKYLFRKEGQNVTLSCEQNLNHDAMYWYRQDPGQGLRLIYYSQIVNDFQKGDIAEGYSVSREKKESFPLTVTSAQKNPTAFYLCASSIGPLNTEAFFGQGTRLTVV.

The chain combines TRBV5-1 with TRBJ1-1; 9 positions agree with TRBD1. This CDR3 region has 15 residues. CDR1 SGHRS and CDR2 YFSETQ come from the germline V gene. Trimming cost V 3 bases and J 1 base; bases outside gene matches: 4. The CDR3 nucleotides read TGCGCCAGCAGCTCCCTGGGACAGGGGAACACTGAAGCTTTCTTT. This gives the protein CASSSLGQGNTEAFF.

This chain links TRBV11-2 with TRBJ1-5; D is unresolved. Germline V lookup: CDR1 SGHAT, CDR2 FQNNGV. This CDR3 region has 13 residues. Between the trimmed V and J ends, which lost 0 bases and 5 bases, there was a span of 5 bases. The chain's CDR3 is CASSLESDQPQHF. The CDR3 bases are TGTGCCAGCAGCTTAGAGAGCGATCAGCCCCAGCATTTT.

This clone has a handful of counts. The V and J genes are TRBV6-1 and TRBJ2-1; 11 bases are shared with TRBD2. The length of the CDR3 is 15 residues. The junction had 4 bases not matched to a gene; V was cut back by 3 bases and J by 6 bases. Germline values: CDR1 MNHNS, CDR2 SASEGT. The CDR3 DNA reads TGTGCCAGCAGTGACCTAGCGGGGGGCCCCAATGAGCAGTTCTTC. Encoded protein: CASSDLAGGPNEQFF.

The V gene is TRBV2, the J gene TRBJ2-1; D not certain. There are 13 residues in the CDR3. Germline lookup yields CDR1 SNHLY and CDR2 FYNNEI. Trimming took 7 bases from V and 0 from J, leaving 7 bases between them. The CDR3 DNA follows: TGTGCCAGCATTCCGAGCTCCTACAATGAGCAGTTCTTC. Translation gives CASIPSSYNEQFF.

This chain links TRBV7-9 with TRBJ1-2; 10 positions match TRBD1. J lost 4 bases, V lost 7 bases, and 6 bases had no gene match. Germline CDR1 reads SEHNR; CDR2 reads FQNEAQ (reference sequence). CDR3 length equals 14 residues. In DNA form, the CDR3 reads TGTGCCAGCACTTCTGGACAGGGGGGCTATGGCTACACCTTC. It translates to CASTSGQGGYGYTF.

In this sample, this clone turned up once. The rearrangement uses TRBV11-2 and TRBJ2-1; perhaps TRBD2 as D (6 bases). V dropped 5 bases and J dropped 4 bases, with 18 bases sitting between them. Germline V gene lookup returns CDR1 SGHAT and CDR2 FQNNGV. The CDR3 loop spans 16 amino acids. The CDR3 sequence is CASSPRRASAYNEQFF. Written as DNA, the CDR3 is TGTGCCAGCAGCCCCCGCCGGGCTAGCGCGTACAATGAGCAGTTCTTC.

For this clone: This CDR3 is also generated by other DNA sequences in the sample. The J gene is TRBJ1-4, the V gene TRBV9; D gene ambiguous. The V gene's germline CDR1 is SGDLS and CDR2 YYNGEE. V dropped 0 bases and J dropped 8 bases, with 11 bases sitting between them. There are 14 residues in the CDR3. CDR3 nucleotide sequence: TGTGCCAGCAGCGTAGACCGGGAGGGAGAAAAACTGTTTTTT. This sequence encodes CASSVDREGEKLFF.

The chain joins TRBV3-1 (or the pseudogene TRBV3-2) to TRBJ1-2; 10 bases match TRBD1. This CDR3 is built from 15 residues. V trimming: 4 bases; J trimming: 5 bases; junction bases outside the gene matches: 7. Germline V lookup: CDR1 LGHDT, CDR2 YNNKEL (reference sequence). CDR3 region: CASSLFGTGEYGYTF. CDR3 bases: TGTGCCAGCAGCCTGTTTGGGACAGGGGAGTATGGCTACACCTTC.

This chain links TRBV2 with TRBJ1-1; 8 nucleotides align to TRBD1. There are 14 residues in the CDR3. The germline V gene encodes CDR1 SNHLY and CDR2 FYNNEI. V lost 7 bases to trimming and J lost 1 base; unmatched junction nucleotides: 5. The chain's CDR3 is CASTSGTGNTEAFF. CDR3 in DNA: TGTGCCAGCACCTCCGGGACAGGGAACACTGAAGCTTTCTTT.

The rearrangement joins TRBV4-1 to TRBJ1-2; 9 bases are shared with TRBD1. From germline, CDR1 is MGHRA and CDR2 YSYEKL. This CDR3 contains 17 residues. With V trimmed by 5 bases and J by 0 bases, 10 bases remained unmatched. The chain's CDR3 is CASSFRGQGASNYGYTF. CDR3 nucleotide sequence: TGCGCCAGCAGCTTTCGGGGACAGGGAGCTTCTAACTATGGCTACACCTTC.

This chain connects TRBV7-9 to TRBJ1-2; TRBD1 aligns across 7 bases. CDR1 and CDR2 from the germline V gene are SEHNR and FQNEAQ (reference sequence). V lost 5 bases, J lost 8 bases, and 8 bases stayed unmatched. The CDR3 covers 13 residues. The CDR3, as DNA: TGTGCCAGCAGCCCTCGACAGGGAAGAGGCTACACCTTC. The encoded protein is CASSPRQGRGYTF.

J is TRBJ1-6 and V is TRBV7-6, with 7 bases matching TRBD1. There are 20 residues in the CDR3. The germline V gene has CDR1 SGHVS and CDR2 FNYEAQ. The V gene end was trimmed by 2 bases and the J gene end by 9 bases; junction bases not matched to a gene: 22. The CDR3: CASSLSAHHGGTAVRSPLHF. CDR3 nucleotides: TGTGCCAGCAGCTTAAGCGCCCACCACGGTGGGACAGCCGTGCGTTCACCCCTCCACTTT.

V usage is TRBV5-4 and J usage is TRBJ2-3; TRBD2 is a possible D gene (7 bases). The CDR3 totals 14 residues. V dropped 7 bases and J dropped 2 bases, with 14 bases sitting between them. CDR1 is SGHNT and CDR2 is YYREEE in the germline V gene (reference sequence). For the CDR3, the DNA is TGTGCCAGCTCGGCGGGGGCGTACACAGATACGCAGTATTTT. Amino acid sequence: CASSAGAYTDTQYF.

The CDR3 spells CAIASDRGTGNQPQHF. In DNA, the CDR3 is TGTGCCATCGCCTCGGACAGGGGAACGGGAAATCAGCCCCAGCATTTT. The chain recombines TRBV10-3 with TRBJ1-5, with 9 bases identical to TRBD1. The germline V gene has CDR1 ENHRY and CDR2 SYGVKD. V trimming: 8 bases; J trimming: 4 bases; junction bases outside the gene matches: 12. This CDR3 contains 16 residues.